This is a list of T cell receptor beta chains from one sample in a study of blood T cell repertoires in COVID-19. The data were produced by immunoSEQ multiplex PCR, yet TCRdb's version contains in-frame clones alone and is incomplete. The top ten clones hold about 12% of a sample with 150,000 to 250,000 clones, approximately 85% of them seen once. The sequenced sample was PBMCs or T cells enriched from blood (not recorded which). These receptor sequences come from a man aged 35-49 years who had recovered from COVID-19. CDR3s include the opening cysteine and the closing phenylalanine or tryptophan. The D gene is left open where the match is weak. Rows give clone size only sometimes, using once, few, many, or a class for an expanded clone.

v_call: TRBV19
j_call: TRBJ2-2
d_call: TRBD1
clone_size: NA
cdr3_aa: CASSTTGTNTGELFF
cdr3_nt: TGTGCCAGTAGTACGACAGGGACGAACACCGGGGAGCTGTTTTTT

v_call: TRBV6-2/TRBV6-3
j_call: TRBJ2-2
d_call: NA
clone_size: NA
cdr3_aa: CASSSLLAEANTGELFF
cdr3_nt: TGTGCCAGCAGTTCCCTCCTAGCAGAAGCGAACACCGGGGAGCTGTTTTTT

v_call: TRBV2
j_call: TRBJ1-1
d_call: TRBD1
clone_size: NA
cdr3_aa: CASSEDRGAFF
cdr3_nt: TGTGCCAGCAGTGAAGACAGGGGCGCTTTCTTT

v_call: TRBV28
j_call: TRBJ1-4
d_call: NA
clone_size: few
cdr3_aa: CASKIIGENEKLFF
cdr3_nt: TGTGCCAGCAAGATTATTGGAGAGAATGAAAAACTGTTTTTT

v_call: TRBV6-2/TRBV6-3
j_call: TRBJ1-1
d_call: TRBD1
clone_size: NA
cdr3_aa: CASSYFRGVNTEAFF
cdr3_nt: TGTGCCAGCAGTTACTTCAGGGGGGTGAACACTGAAGCTTTCTTT

v_call: TRBV10-3
j_call: TRBJ1-2
d_call: NA
clone_size: NA
cdr3_aa: CAISESKQGTGYTF
cdr3_nt: TGTGCCATCAGTGAGTCAAAACAGGGTACGGGCTACACCTTC

v_call: TRBV9
j_call: TRBJ2-2
d_call: NA
clone_size: NA
cdr3_aa: CASSAPERPGELFF
cdr3_nt: TGTGCCAGCAGCGCCCCTGAGAGGCCGGGGGAGCTGTTTTTT

v_call: TRBV5-1
j_call: TRBJ1-2
d_call: NA
clone_size: NA
cdr3_aa: CASSSDRANYGYTF
cdr3_nt: TGCGCCAGCAGCTCGGACAGAGCTAACTATGGCTACACCTTC

v_call: TRBV7-8
j_call: TRBJ1-1
d_call: NA
clone_size: once
cdr3_aa: CASSFQGSTEAFF
cdr3_nt: TGTGCCAGCAGCTTCCAGGGGTCCACTGAAGCTTTCTTT

v_call: TRBV6-2/TRBV6-3
j_call: TRBJ2-2
d_call: NA
clone_size: NA
cdr3_aa: CASSYLQGYTGELFF
cdr3_nt: TGTGCCAGCAGTTACCTTCAGGGGTACACCGGGGAGCTGTTTTTT

v_call: TRBV6-6
j_call: TRBJ2-3
d_call: TRBD2
clone_size: NA
cdr3_aa: CASSYFPSGRTDTQYF
cdr3_nt: TGTGCCAGCAGTTACTTCCCTAGCGGGAGAACAGATACGCAGTATTTT

v_call: TRBV6-2/TRBV6-3
j_call: TRBJ2-7
d_call: TRBD2
clone_size: NA
cdr3_aa: CASSSERDAYEQYF
cdr3_nt: TGTGCCAGCAGTTCGGAGCGGGATGCCTACGAGCAGTACTTC

v_call: TRBV28
j_call: TRBJ2-7
d_call: TRBD1
clone_size: NA
cdr3_aa: CASSWPGGSYEQYF
cdr3_nt: TGTGCCAGCAGTTGGCCAGGGGGATCCTACGAGCAGTACTTC

v_call: TRBV15
j_call: TRBJ2-3
d_call: TRBD1
clone_size: few
cdr3_aa: CATSSRQGADTQYF
cdr3_nt: TGTGCCACCAGCAGTCGACAGGGAGCAGATACGCAGTATTTT

v_call: TRBV11-2
j_call: TRBJ2-1
d_call: NA
clone_size: few
cdr3_aa: CASRANRDNEQFF
cdr3_nt: TGTGCCAGCAGAGCAAACAGGGACAATGAGCAGTTCTTC

v_call: TRBV7-9
j_call: TRBJ2-7
d_call: NA
clone_size: NA
cdr3_aa: CASSLRAGNENEQYF
cdr3_nt: TGTGCCAGCAGCTTACGGGCAGGGAATGAAAACGAGCAGTACTTC

v_call: TRBV19
j_call: TRBJ1-1
d_call: NA
clone_size: NA
cdr3_aa: CASSIDLYRGNTEAFF
cdr3_nt: TGTGCCAGTAGTATAGATCTATACCGGGGGAACACTGAAGCTTTCTTT

v_call: TRBV4-1
j_call: TRBJ1-5
d_call: NA
clone_size: NA
cdr3_aa: CASSQGSGSPQPQHF
cdr3_nt: TGCGCCAGCAGCCAAGGTTCGGGGTCTCCTCAGCCCCAGCATTTT

v_call: TRBV11-3
j_call: TRBJ2-1
d_call: TRBD2
clone_size: NA
cdr3_aa: CASSLDQGGTSAYNEQFF
cdr3_nt: TGTGCCAGCAGCTTAGATCAGGGTGGGACTAGTGCCTACAATGAGCAGTTCTTC

v_call: TRBV7-8
j_call: TRBJ1-2
d_call: TRBD1
clone_size: NA
cdr3_aa: CASNLMGTGIGYGYTF
cdr3_nt: TGTGCCAGCAATTTGATGGGGACAGGGATTGGCTATGGCTACACCTTC

v_call: TRBV11-2
j_call: TRBJ2-5
d_call: NA
clone_size: NA
cdr3_aa: CASSLSRGGETQYF
cdr3_nt: TGTGCCAGCAGCTTATCACGGGGTGGAGAGACCCAGTACTTC

v_call: TRBV9
j_call: TRBJ2-2
d_call: TRBD1
clone_size: NA
cdr3_aa: CASSGKNRQGLNTGELFF
cdr3_nt: TGTGCCAGCAGCGGGAAGAACCGACAGGGGTTGAACACCGGGGAGCTGTTTTTT

v_call: TRBV5-6
j_call: TRBJ2-1
d_call: TRBD2
clone_size: NA
cdr3_aa: CASSLDGTSGYNEQFF
cdr3_nt: TGTGCCAGCAGCTTGGACGGGACTAGCGGCTACAATGAGCAGTTCTTC

v_call: TRBV7-9
j_call: TRBJ1-6
d_call: TRBD1
clone_size: NA
cdr3_aa: CASSLGATGDAPLHF
cdr3_nt: TGTGCCAGCAGCTTAGGGGCGACAGGGGACGCACCCCTCCACTTT

v_call: TRBV9
j_call: TRBJ1-1
d_call: NA
clone_size: once
cdr3_aa: CASSVEAQNTEAFF
cdr3_nt: TGTGCCAGCAGCGTGGAGGCCCAGAACACTGAAGCTTTCTTT

v_call: TRBV5-5
j_call: TRBJ2-7
d_call: TRBD1
clone_size: once
cdr3_aa: CASSAPGQGAYEQYF
cdr3_nt: TGTGCCAGCAGCGCACCAGGACAGGGGGCCTACGAGCAGTACTTC

v_call: TRBV10-3
j_call: TRBJ1-2
d_call: TRBD1
clone_size: NA
cdr3_aa: CAIRGGDRAYGYTF
cdr3_nt: TGTGCCATCAGGGGGGGGGACAGGGCTTATGGCTACACCTTC

v_call: TRBV2
j_call: TRBJ2-3
d_call: NA
clone_size: NA
cdr3_aa: CASSDLGLLVDTQYF
cdr3_nt: TGTGCCAGCAGTGATCTGGGACTCCTCGTGGATACGCAGTATTTT

v_call: TRBV10-3
j_call: TRBJ2-5
d_call: TRBD2
clone_size: NA
cdr3_aa: CAIASLSGNQETQYF
cdr3_nt: TGTGCCATCGCGTCTCTTAGCGGGAACCAAGAGACCCAGTACTTC

v_call: TRBV27
j_call: TRBJ2-2
d_call: NA
clone_size: NA
cdr3_aa: CASTRENTGELFF
cdr3_nt: TGTGCCAGCACGCGGGAGAACACCGGGGAGCTGTTTTTT

v_call: TRBV7-2
j_call: TRBJ1-3
d_call: TRBD1
clone_size: NA
cdr3_aa: CASSYSRWQGAGPNTIYF
cdr3_nt: TGTGCCAGCAGCTACTCAAGATGGCAGGGGGCGGGCCCAAACACCATATATTTT

v_call: TRBV5-4
j_call: TRBJ2-7
d_call: NA
clone_size: NA
cdr3_aa: CASSFHGYEQYF
cdr3_nt: TGTGCCAGCAGTTTTCACGGCTACGAGCAGTACTTC

v_call: TRBV3-1/TRBV3-2
j_call: TRBJ2-2
d_call: NA
clone_size: few
cdr3_aa: CASSQDRLYPRSNTGELFF
cdr3_nt: TGTGCCAGCAGCCAAGACCGCCTTTATCCGAGATCCAACACCGGGGAGCTGTTTTTT